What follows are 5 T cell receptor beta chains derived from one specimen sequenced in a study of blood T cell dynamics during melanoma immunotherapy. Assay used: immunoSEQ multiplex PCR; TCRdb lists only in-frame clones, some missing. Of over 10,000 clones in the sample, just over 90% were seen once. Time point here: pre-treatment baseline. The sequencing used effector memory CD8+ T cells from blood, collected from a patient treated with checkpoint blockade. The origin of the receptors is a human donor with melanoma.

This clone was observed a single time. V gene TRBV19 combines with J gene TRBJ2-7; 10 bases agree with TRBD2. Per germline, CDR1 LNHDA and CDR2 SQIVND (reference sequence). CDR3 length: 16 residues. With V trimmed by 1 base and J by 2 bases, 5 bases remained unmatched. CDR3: CASSIGPAGGPYEQYF. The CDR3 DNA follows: TGTGCCAGTAGTATAGGGCCAGCGGGAGGGCCCTACGAGCAGTACTTC. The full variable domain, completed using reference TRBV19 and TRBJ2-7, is DGGITQSPKYLFRKEGQNVTLSCEQNLNHDAMYWYRQDPGQGLRLIYYSQIVNDFQKGDIAEGYSVSREKKESFPLTVTSAQKNPTAFYLCASSIGPAGGPYEQYFGPGTRLTVT.

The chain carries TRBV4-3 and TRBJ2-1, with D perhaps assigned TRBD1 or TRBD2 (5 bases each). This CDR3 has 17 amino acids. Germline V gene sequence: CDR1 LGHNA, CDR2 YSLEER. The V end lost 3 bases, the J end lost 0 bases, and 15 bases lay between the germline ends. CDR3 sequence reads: CASSHAWETDSYNEQFF. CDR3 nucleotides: TGCGCCAGCAGCCACGCATGGGAGACAGACTCCTACAATGAGCAGTTCTTC.

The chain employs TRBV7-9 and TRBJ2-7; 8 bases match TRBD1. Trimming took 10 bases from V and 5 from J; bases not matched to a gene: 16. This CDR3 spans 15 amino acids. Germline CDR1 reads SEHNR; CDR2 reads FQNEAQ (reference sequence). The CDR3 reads CATVLSLAGGDEQYF. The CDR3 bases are TGTGCCACCGTCCTCTCCCTGGCAGGGGGCGACGAGCAGTACTTC. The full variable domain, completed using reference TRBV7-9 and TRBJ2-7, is DTGVSQNPRHKITKRGQNVTFRCDPISEHNRLYWYRQTLGQGPEFLTYFQNEAQLEKSRLLSDRFSAERPKGSFSTLEIQRTEQGDSAMYLCATVLSLAGGDEQYFGPGTRLTVT.

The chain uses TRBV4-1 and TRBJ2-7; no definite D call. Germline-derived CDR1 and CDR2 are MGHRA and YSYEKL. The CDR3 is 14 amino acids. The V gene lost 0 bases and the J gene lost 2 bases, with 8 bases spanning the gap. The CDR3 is CASSQDRAPYEQYF. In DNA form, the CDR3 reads TGCGCCAGCAGCCAAGATCGGGCACCCTACGAGCAGTACTTC.

The CDR3 reads CASSAGQGSRDIQYF. DNA of the CDR3: TGTGCCAGCAGCGCAGGACAGGGATCGAGGGACATTCAGTACTTC. The chain carries TRBV9 and TRBJ2-4; 8 bases line up with TRBD1. The ends lost 3 bases at V and 8 bases at J; junction bases unmatched: 10. CDR3 size: 15 residues. The V gene's germline CDR1 is SGDLS and CDR2 YYNGEE.